This T cell receptor beta chain was captured by sequencing in a study of cytomegalovirus exposure and HLA in healthy donors. The PCR had 60 Vbeta and 13 Jbeta primers. The protocol was immunoSEQ multiplex PCR, while the TCRdb copy is restricted to in-frame clones and leaves out a portion. The data hold about 160,000 clones, with roughly 81% observed a single time. The CDR3 spans 16 residues. The germline V gene has CDR1 KGHSH and CDR2 LQKENI. Trimming took 3 bases from V and 5 from J; bases not matched to a gene: 4. The specimen was PBMCs. This chain links TRBV18 with TRBJ2-1; 13 bases align to TRBD2. This TCR was recovered from a woman aged 50 to 60 in good health and CMV-seronegative. DNA of the CDR3: TGTGCCAGCTCACCTAGGACTAGCGGGAGCCACAATGAGCAGTTCTTC. Translated: CASSPRTSGSHNEQFF.